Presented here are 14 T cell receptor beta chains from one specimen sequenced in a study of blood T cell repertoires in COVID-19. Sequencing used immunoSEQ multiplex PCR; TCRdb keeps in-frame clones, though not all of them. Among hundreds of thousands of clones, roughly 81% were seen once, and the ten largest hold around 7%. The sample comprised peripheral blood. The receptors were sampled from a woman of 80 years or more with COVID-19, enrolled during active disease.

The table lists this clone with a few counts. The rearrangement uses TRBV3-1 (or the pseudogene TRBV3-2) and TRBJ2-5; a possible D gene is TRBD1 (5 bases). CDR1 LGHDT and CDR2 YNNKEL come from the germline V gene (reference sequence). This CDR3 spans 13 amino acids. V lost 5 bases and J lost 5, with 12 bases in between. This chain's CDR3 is CASSFTGVETQYF. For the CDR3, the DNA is TGTGCCAGCAGCTTTACAGGCGTGGAGACCCAGTACTTC.

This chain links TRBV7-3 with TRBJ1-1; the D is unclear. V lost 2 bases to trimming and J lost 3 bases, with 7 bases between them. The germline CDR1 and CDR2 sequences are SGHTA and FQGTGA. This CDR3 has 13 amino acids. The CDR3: CASSLSPYTEAFF. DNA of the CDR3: TGTGCCAGCAGCTTATCCCCCTACACTGAAGCTTTCTTT.

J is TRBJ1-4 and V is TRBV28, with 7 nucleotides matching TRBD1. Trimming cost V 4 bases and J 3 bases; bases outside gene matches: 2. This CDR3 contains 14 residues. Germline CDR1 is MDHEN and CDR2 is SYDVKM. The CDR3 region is CASSSGGPNEKLFF. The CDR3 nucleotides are TGTGCCAGCAGTTCAGGGGGACCTAATGAAAAACTGTTTTTT.

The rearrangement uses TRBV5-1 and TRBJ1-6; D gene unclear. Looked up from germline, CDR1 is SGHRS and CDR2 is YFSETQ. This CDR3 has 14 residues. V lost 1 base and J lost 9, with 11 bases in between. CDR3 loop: CASSLTPGGSPLHF. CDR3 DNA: TGCGCCAGCAGCTTGACCCCAGGAGGTTCACCCCTCCACTTT.

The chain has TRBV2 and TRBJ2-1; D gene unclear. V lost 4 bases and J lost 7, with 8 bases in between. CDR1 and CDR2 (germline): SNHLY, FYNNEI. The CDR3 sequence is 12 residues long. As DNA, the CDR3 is TGTGCCAGCAGTGGTATCAGGAATGAGCAGTTCTTC. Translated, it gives CASSGIRNEQFF.

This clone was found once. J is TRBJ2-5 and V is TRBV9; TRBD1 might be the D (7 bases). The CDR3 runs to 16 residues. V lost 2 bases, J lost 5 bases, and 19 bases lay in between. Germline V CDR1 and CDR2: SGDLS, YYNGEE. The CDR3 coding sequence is TGTGCCAGCAGCGTTTTGGAGGGGGCCTTCGGGGAGACCCAGTACTTC. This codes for CASSVLEGAFGETQYF. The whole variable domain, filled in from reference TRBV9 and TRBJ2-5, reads DSGVTQTPKHLITATGQRVTLRCSPRSGDLSVYWYQQSLDQGLQFLIQYYNGEERAKGNILERFSAQQFPDLHSELNLSSLELGDSALYFCASSVLEGAFGETQYFGPGTRLLVL.

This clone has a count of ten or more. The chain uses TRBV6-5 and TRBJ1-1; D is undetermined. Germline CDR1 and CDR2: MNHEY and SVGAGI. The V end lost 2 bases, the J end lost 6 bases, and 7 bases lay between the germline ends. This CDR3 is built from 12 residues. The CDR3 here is CASSYGNSEAFF. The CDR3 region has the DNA TGTGCCAGCAGTTACGGTAACTCTGAAGCTTTCTTT.

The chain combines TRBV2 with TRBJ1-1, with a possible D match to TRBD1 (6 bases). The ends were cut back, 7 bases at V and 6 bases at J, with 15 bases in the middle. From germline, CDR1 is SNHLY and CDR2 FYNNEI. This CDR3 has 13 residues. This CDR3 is CASTIEQGSEAFF. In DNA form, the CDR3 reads TGTGCCAGCACAATAGAACAGGGCTCTGAAGCTTTCTTT.

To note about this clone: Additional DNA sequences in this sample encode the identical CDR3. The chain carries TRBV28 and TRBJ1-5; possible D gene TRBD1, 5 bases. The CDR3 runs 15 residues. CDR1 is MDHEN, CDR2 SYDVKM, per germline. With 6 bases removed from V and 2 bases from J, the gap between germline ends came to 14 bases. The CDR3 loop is CASSPGGGGNQPQHF. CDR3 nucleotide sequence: TGTGCCAGCAGCCCCGGGGGGGGAGGCAATCAGCCCCAGCATTTT.

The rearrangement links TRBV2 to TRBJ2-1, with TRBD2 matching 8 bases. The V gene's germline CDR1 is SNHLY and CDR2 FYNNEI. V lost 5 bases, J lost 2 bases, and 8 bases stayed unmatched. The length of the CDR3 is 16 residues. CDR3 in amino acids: CASSLTGTSAYNEQFF. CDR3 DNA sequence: TGTGCCAGCAGTCTTACCGGGACTAGTGCCTACAATGAGCAGTTCTTC.

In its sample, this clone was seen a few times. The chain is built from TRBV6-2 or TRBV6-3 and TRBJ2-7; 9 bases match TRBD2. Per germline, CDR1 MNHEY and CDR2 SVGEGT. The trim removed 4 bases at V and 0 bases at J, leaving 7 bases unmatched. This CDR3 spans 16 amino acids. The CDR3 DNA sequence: TGTGCCAGCAGTTCCAACGTAGCGGGGGCCTCCTACGAGCAGTACTTC. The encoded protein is CASSSNVAGASYEQYF.

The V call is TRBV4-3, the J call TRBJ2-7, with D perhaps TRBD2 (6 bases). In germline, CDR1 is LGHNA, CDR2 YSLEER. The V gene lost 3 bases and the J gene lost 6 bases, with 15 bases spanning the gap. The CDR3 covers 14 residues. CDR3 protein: CASSQTTMGGEQYF. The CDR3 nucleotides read TGCGCCAGCAGCCAGACAACCATGGGAGGCGAGCAGTACTTC.

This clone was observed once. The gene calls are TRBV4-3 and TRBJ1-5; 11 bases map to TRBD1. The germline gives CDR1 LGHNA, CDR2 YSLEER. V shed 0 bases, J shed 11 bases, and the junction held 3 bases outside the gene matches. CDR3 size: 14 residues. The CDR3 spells CASSQDGDRGTQHF. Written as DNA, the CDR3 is TGCGCCAGCAGCCAAGATGGGGACAGGGGGACCCAGCATTTT.

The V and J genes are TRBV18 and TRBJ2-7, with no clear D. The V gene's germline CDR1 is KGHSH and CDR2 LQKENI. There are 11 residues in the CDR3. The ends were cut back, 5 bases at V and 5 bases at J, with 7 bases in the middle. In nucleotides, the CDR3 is TGTGCCAGCTCAATAGTTGACGAGCAGTACTTC. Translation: CASSIVDEQYF.